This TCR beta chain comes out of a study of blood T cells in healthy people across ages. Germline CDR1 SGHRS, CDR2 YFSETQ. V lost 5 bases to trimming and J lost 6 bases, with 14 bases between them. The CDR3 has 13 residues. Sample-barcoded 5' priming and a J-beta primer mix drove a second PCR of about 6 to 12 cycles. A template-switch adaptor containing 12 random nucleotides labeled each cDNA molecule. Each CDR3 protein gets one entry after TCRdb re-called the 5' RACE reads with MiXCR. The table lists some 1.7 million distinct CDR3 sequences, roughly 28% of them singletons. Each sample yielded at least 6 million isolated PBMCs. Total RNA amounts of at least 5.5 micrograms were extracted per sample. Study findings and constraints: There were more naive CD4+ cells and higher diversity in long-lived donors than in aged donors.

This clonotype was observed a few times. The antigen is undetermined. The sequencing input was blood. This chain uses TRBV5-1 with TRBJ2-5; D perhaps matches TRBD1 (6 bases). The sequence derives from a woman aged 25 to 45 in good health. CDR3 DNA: TGCGCCAGCAGGGGGGCGCGTCAAAAGACCCAGTACTTC. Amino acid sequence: CASRGARQKTQYF.